This TCR beta chain is drawn from a study of blood T cells in healthy people across ages. Germline CDR1 reads LGHNA; CDR2 reads YNFKEQ. Trimming took 6 bases from V and 11 from J; bases not matched to a gene: 19. This CDR3 has 16 amino acids. Each sample had at least 6 million PBMCs isolated. A second roughly 7 to 11 cycle PCR used barcoded and J-beta primers. TCRdb fed the 5' RACE reads into MiXCR, producing one record per CDR3 protein. This table has 800,000 or so distinct CDR3 sequences, 20% to 25% appearing once. Another study also made use of these data, one on T cells of mothers and their children.

The sample consisted of blood. The rearrangement joins TRBV4-2 to TRBJ2-4, with 7 bases aligning to TRBD2. The receptor was isolated from a boy aged 5-17 years in good health. In nucleotides, the CDR3 is TGTGCCAGCAGTTTGGGGACTGGGGGGGAGGTCGGGGTTCAGTACTTC. This translates into CASSLGTGGEVGVQYF.